The sequence of this TCR beta chain was determined in a study of blood T cell repertoires in COVID-19. About the study: T cells, B-cell-depleted T cells, or PBMCs provided the cDNA or gDNA that served as material.

This CDR3 spans 14 amino acids. Trimming took 1 base from V and 8 from J; bases not matched to a gene: 2. Per germline, CDR1 MDHEN and CDR2 SYDVKM. Authors' processing steps: How many nucleated cells were present was estimated from reference gene primer amplification. Libraries were prepared by immunoSEQ multiplex PCR; TCRdb keeps only in-frame clonotypes and omits some of them. The DNA was the basis for D and trimming; V, J and clone size are from that table. This sample yields roughly 56,000 clones, of which more than 85% are seen a single time; around 6.5% belongs to the top ten. This clone has at least ten counts.

The receptor was derived from a man in his forties or fifties with active COVID-19. This chain uses TRBV28 with TRBJ1-2; 12 bases line up with TRBD1. The sequencing sample was made of peripheral blood. The DNA of the CDR3 is TGTGCCAGCAGTTTATCTGGGACAGGGGGCGGCTACACCTTC. Residues: CASSLSGTGGGYTF.